The clone carrying this T cell receptor (beta chain) was observed once. The data derive from a study of blood T cell repertoires in COVID-19. Study-level background: PBMCs, B-cell-depleted T cells, or T cells were the source of the cDNA or gDNA that made up the material.

From germline, CDR1 is SEHNR and CDR2 FQNEAQ (reference sequence). J gave up 4 bases and V 5 bases, and 16 bases lay outside the gene matches. The CDR3 totals 18 residues. Per the authors' pipeline: Nucleated cell counts were estimated from reference gene primer amplification. Sequencing was performed with immunoSEQ multiplex PCR; in TCRdb, only in-frame clones are kept and a portion is missing. That table supplies the V and J calls and clone size; D and trimming were determined from the DNA. The sample holds 55,000 to 80,000 clones, roughly 81% seen once. The sample comprised peripheral blood. The receptor's source is a human donor in a cohort sampled during active COVID-19. The rearrangement links TRBV7-9 to TRBJ2-1; 8 bases align to TRBD2. The CDR3: CASSPGLFDSGIYNEQFF. Here the CDR3 DNA reads TGTGCCAGCAGCCCCGGTCTGTTTGATAGCGGGATTTACAATGAGCAGTTCTTC. Full variable domain (rest looked up from reference TRBV7-9 and TRBJ2-1): DTGVSQNPRHKITKRGQNVTFRCDPISEHNRLYWYRQTLGQGPEFLTYFQNEAQLEKSRLLSDRFSAERPKGSFSTLEIQRTEQGDSAMYLCASSPGLFDSGIYNEQFFGPGTRLTVL.